The 19 T cell receptor beta chains below come from one sample, sequenced in a study of PD-L1 blockade in urothelial cancer. Method: immunoSEQ multiplex PCR; TCRdb's copy keeps in-frame clones and lacks some. The sample shows roughly 120,000 clones, 80% to 90% of them seen only once. Time point denoted: peripheral blood 6 weeks after treatment start. Source: PBMCs, taken around atezolizumab (anti-PD-L1) treatment. These receptors were obtained from a man aged 55 to 70 with urothelial cancer.

This clone was seen once. The gene calls are TRBV11-2 and TRBJ2-3; D not resolved. Trimming pared 0 bases from V and 7 bases from J, leaving 5 bases between. The length of the CDR3 is 12 residues. Looked up from germline, CDR1 is SGHAT and CDR2 is FQNNGV. CDR3 nucleotides: TGTGCCAGCAGCTTAGATCTACATACGCAGTATTTT. Translation: CASSLDLHTQYF. Combining the CDR3 with reference TRBV11-2 and TRBJ2-3 gives the whole variable domain EAGVAQSPRYKIIEKRQSVAFWCNPISGHATLYWYQQILGQGPKLLIQFQNNGVVDDSQLPKDRFSAERLKGVDSTLKIQPAKLEDSAVYLCASSLDLHTQYFGPGTRLTVL.

This clone came up once. The chain combines TRBV29-1 with TRBJ2-1; no clear D gene. The CDR3 extends over 12 amino acids. Germline CDR1 and CDR2: SQVTM and ANQGSEA. The germline V and J ends were trimmed by 8 bases and 7 bases, with 15 bases remaining between them. The CDR3 sequence is CSSEVLFNEQFF. The CDR3 nucleotides are TGCAGCTCTGAGGTCCTCTTTAATGAGCAGTTCTTC.

V usage is TRBV7-3 and J usage is TRBJ2-1; possible D gene TRBD2, 6 bases. CDR3 length equals 14 residues. Trimming removed 3 bases at V and 2 bases at J, with 8 bases between. Germline CDR1 SGHTA, CDR2 FQGTGA. For the CDR3, the DNA is TGTGCCAGCAGCTTCCCGGGGGCCTACAATGAGCAGTTCTTC. Translated: CASSFPGAYNEQFF. Together with reference TRBV7-3 and TRBJ2-1, the CDR3 gives the full variable domain: GAGVSQTPSNKVTEKGKYVELRCDPISGHTALYWYRQSLGQGPEFLIYFQGTGAADDSGLPNDRFFAVRPEGSVSTLKIQRTERGDSAVYLCASSFPGAYNEQFFGPGTRLTVL.

This clone was seen a single time. This chain uses TRBV4-2 with TRBJ2-7; the D gene is possibly TRBD2 (6 bases). Trimming pared 3 bases from V and 0 bases from J, leaving 12 bases between. Germline V gene data show CDR1 as LGHNA and CDR2 as YNFKEQ. This CDR3 region has 15 residues. CDR3 sequence (DNA): TGTGCCAGCAGCCAGGGACTTGGGAGCTCCTACGAGCAGTACTTC. The encoded protein is CASSQGLGSSYEQYF.

The rearrangement uses TRBV10-3 and TRBJ1-4, with 8 bases aligning to TRBD1. V lost 10 bases to trimming and J lost 6 bases; unmatched junction nucleotides: 10. Germline CDR1 reads ENHRY; CDR2 reads SYGVKD. The CDR3 spans 14 residues. The DNA of the CDR3 is TGTGCCACCGTCAAACACAGGGGGGATGAAAAACTGTTTTTT. Residues: CATVKHRGDEKLFF.

The rearrangement links TRBV19 to TRBJ1-1, with 7 nucleotides matching TRBD1. The CDR3 is 14 residues long. V was pared by 0 bases and J by 4 bases, with 2 bases of the junction left unmatched. Germline V gene sequence: CDR1 LNHDA, CDR2 SQIVND (reference sequence). This CDR3 is CASSIDQGGTEAFF. The CDR3 bases are TGTGCCAGTAGTATAGATCAGGGGGGCACTGAAGCTTTCTTT.

CDR3 DNA sequence: TGCGCCAGCAGCTTGGTGGCTGACAGCTCCTACGAGCAGTACTTC. Residues: CASSLVADSSYEQYF. J is TRBJ2-7 and V is TRBV5-1; D possibly corresponds to TRBD1 (5 bases). The V end lost 0 bases, the J end lost 0 bases, and 10 bases lay between the germline ends. CDR3 size: 15 residues. Per the germline V gene, CDR1 is SGHRS and CDR2 is YFSETQ.

J is TRBJ1-1 and V is TRBV4-2, with 8 bases aligning to TRBD1. This CDR3 region has 16 residues. The V and J ends lost 4 bases and 0 bases, in that order; junction bases with no gene match: 7. Germline lookup yields CDR1 LGHNA and CDR2 YNFKEQ. The CDR3 loop reads CASSPGTGEMNTEAFF. The CDR3 DNA reads as TGTGCCAGCAGCCCCGGGACAGGAGAGATGAACACTGAAGCTTTCTTT.

The table lists this clone with a few counts. J is TRBJ2-7 and V is TRBV7-2; D gene uncertain. The germline V gene encodes CDR1 SGHTA and CDR2 FQGNSA. Trimming left V 1 base short and J 0 bases short, with 13 bases between. CDR3 size: 16 residues. The DNA of the CDR3 is TGTGCCAGCAGCTTAGGCGGAGTTTTCAGCTCCTACGAGCAGTACTTC. It specifies CASSLGGVFSSYEQYF.

The V and J genes are TRBV27 and TRBJ1-5, with 11 bases fitting TRBD1. V gave up 5 bases and J gave up 4 bases; unmatched junction bases: 4. The germline CDR1 and CDR2 sequences are MNHEY and SMNVEV (reference sequence). This CDR3 has 15 amino acids. The CDR3 region is CASSPGQGANQPQHF. CDR3 nucleotides: TGTGCCAGCAGTCCCGGACAGGGGGCGAATCAGCCCCAGCATTTT.

A single count supports this clone. Other nucleotide sequences from this sample produce the same CDR3. This rearrangement joins TRBV9 to TRBJ2-2; perhaps TRBD1 as D (5 bases). The CDR3 runs to 14 residues. CDR1 and CDR2 (germline): SGDLS, YYNGEE. The V gene lost 0 bases and the J gene lost 3 bases, with 6 bases spanning the gap. The CDR3 DNA sequence: TGTGCCAGCAGCGTAGCGACAGACACCGGGGAGCTGTTTTTT. This encodes CASSVATDTGELFF.

The V and J genes are TRBV28 and TRBJ1-4; D perhaps matches TRBD1 (5 bases). Germline loops: CDR1 MDHEN, CDR2 SYDVKM. This CDR3 comprises 17 residues. V lost 2 bases to trimming and J lost 7 bases, with 20 bases between them. CDR3 residues: CASSLVIGLQGSEKLFF. The DNA of the CDR3 is TGTGCCAGCAGTTTAGTGATTGGGTTGCAGGGAAGTGAAAAACTGTTTTTT.

This sequence joins TRBV28 and TRBJ2-5; D is ambiguous. Deletions cut 6 bases from V and 5 bases from J, with 22 bases between. Germline CDR1 reads MDHEN; CDR2 reads SYDVKM. The CDR3 loop spans 16 amino acids. The CDR3 protein is CASSPPLRTLLETQYF. The CDR3 DNA follows: TGTGCCAGCAGCCCCCCGTTGCGTACCCTTCTCGAGACCCAGTACTTC.

J is TRBJ2-7 and V is TRBV13, with 9 bases that match TRBD2. From germline, CDR1 is PRHDT and CDR2 FYEKMQ (reference sequence). The CDR3 is 15 residues long. Germline trimming cut 1 base from V and 0 bases from J; bases unmatched to any gene: 1. DNA for the CDR3: TGTGCCAGCAGCTTAGAGACTAGCGGCTCCTACGAGCAGTACTTC. Translated: CASSLETSGSYEQYF.

This chain links TRBV9 with TRBJ1-1, with 8 bases lining up with TRBD1. The length of the CDR3 is 16 residues. Germline V gives CDR1 SGDLS, CDR2 YYNGEE. Trimming cost V 0 bases and J 3 bases; bases outside gene matches: 7. The CDR3 DNA follows: TGTGCCAGCAGCGTAGATGCAGGGGGCGCGGACACTGAAGCTTTCTTT. This translates into CASSVDAGGADTEAFF.

This sequence joins TRBV6-1 and TRBJ1-5; 12 bases align to TRBD1. CDR1 is MNHNS, CDR2 SASEGT, per germline. V gave up 4 bases and J gave up 7 bases; unmatched junction bases: 11. The CDR3 is made up of 17 amino acids. CDR3 in DNA: TGTGCCAGCAGTGGGGGACAGGGGGCCCTAGTCCAGCAGCCCCAGCATTTT. Its protein is CASSGGQGALVQQPQHF.

In its sample, this clone was seen once. The rearrangement uses TRBV5-5 and TRBJ1-5; D unresolved. In germline, CDR1 is SGHKS, CDR2 YYEKEE (reference sequence). Trimming shortened V by 5 bases and J by 9 bases, and 18 bases separated the two germline ends. This CDR3 is 14 amino acids long. In DNA, the CDR3 is TGTGCCAGCAGTTTTACGGGAGGGTTGGGGCCCCAGCATTTT. It is translated as CASSFTGGLGPQHF.

The genes are TRBV30 and TRBJ1-2; D is unclear. CDR1 GTSNPN and CDR2 SVGIG come from the germline V gene (reference sequence). V was clipped by 2 bases and J by 5 bases, with 12 bases between them. CDR3 size: 13 residues. The CDR3 sequence: CAWSPQSTYGYTF. CDR3 sequence (DNA): TGTGCCTGGAGTCCACAGAGCACTTATGGCTACACCTTC.

This sequence joins TRBV13 and TRBJ2-7, with 8 bases fitting TRBD1. Looked up from germline, CDR1 is PRHDT and CDR2 is FYEKMQ (reference sequence). The length of the CDR3 is 10 residues. V shed 7 bases and J 11 bases; nucleotides not matched to a gene: 4. CDR3 DNA sequence: TGTGCCAGCAAAAGGACAGGGAAGTACTTC. Protein: CASKRTGKYF.